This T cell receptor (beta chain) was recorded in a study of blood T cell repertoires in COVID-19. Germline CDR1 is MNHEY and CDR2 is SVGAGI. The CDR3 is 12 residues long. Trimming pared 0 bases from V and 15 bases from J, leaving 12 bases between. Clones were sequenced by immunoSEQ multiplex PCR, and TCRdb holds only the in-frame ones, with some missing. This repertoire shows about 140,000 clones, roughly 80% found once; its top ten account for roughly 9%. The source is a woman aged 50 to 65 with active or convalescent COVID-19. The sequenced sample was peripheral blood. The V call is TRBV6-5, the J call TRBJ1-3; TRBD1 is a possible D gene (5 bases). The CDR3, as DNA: TGTGCCAGCAGTTACTCGGGGGGACCCGAATATTTT. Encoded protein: CASSYSGGPEYF.